This T cell receptor beta chain derives from a study of cytomegalovirus exposure and HLA in healthy donors (dated by TCRdb to about 2017). About the study as a whole: An earlier analysis of approximately 640 of the donors reported 250 to 300 Gb of sequence data and more than 90 million unique TCR beta sequences from about 200 million T cells. Around 300 gigabases of sequencing data and 78 million or so unique TCR sequences were included in an early release covering 550 to 800 HLA-typed donors. Among the roughly 400 genotyped donors, roughly 80% belonged to the genetic ancestry cluster associated with self-reported Caucasian donors. The study aimed to test whether signatures of past pathogen exposure could be identified by cataloging public T cell receptors. The T cell repertoires of 666 subjects were profiled by immunosequencing and related to cytomegalovirus serostatus. Along with the approximately 700-subject first cohort, a separate validation cohort of around 120 different subjects was used. To predict cytomegalovirus infection status, the study combined high-throughput TCR immunosequencing, statistical association of individual TCRs with disease status, and machine learning. A later analysis re-analyzed previously published TCR beta repertoires from 650 to 800 donors and added high-resolution HLA genotyping to study TCR occurrence patterns. In the later analysis, no new phenotypic data were used to find candidate immune exposures; instead, reliance was placed on TCR beta sequences and their occurrence across donors. In an earlier analysis of more than 550 of the donors, high-throughput TCR beta sequencing was used to judge whether each TCR beta V gene segment behaved as functional or pseudogenic. Alongside the repertoire data, information on donor age, sex, ethnicity and CMV serostatus was compiled. A later genetic analysis used genome-wide SNP genotypes for about 65% of the 666 donors, treating that subset as a discovery cohort. All discovery cohort repertoires had been generated using a single sequencing platform. Both class I and class II loci were covered by HLA typing, at four-digit resolution. The number of typed donors differed by locus: about 620-640 for A, B, C, DRB1 and DQB1; 500 to 550 for DQA1; around 580 for DPA1; and roughly 470 for DPB1. Because of strong linkage in the cohort, four to six DR-DQ haplotypes were treated as single units for association and clustering. Across approximately 400 genotyped donors of the cohort, an average of 235,054 unique TCR beta nucleotide sequences per donor were sequenced, and roughly 18% of those sequences were non-productive. What the authors observed across the whole study: The classifier was reported to diagnose cytomegalovirus status with high specificity and sensitivity in both the original cohort and the validation cohort. In a later genetic analysis, fewer N-insertions in productive TCRs were reported among donors in an Asian-associated ancestry cluster than the roughly 700-donor mean. Immune exposure information for the cohort was limited to CMV serostatus. While some public TCRs were present in many individuals, most TCR sequences turned up only very rarely across donors. Sequencing depth was assumed to be roughly uniform across donors in the presence/absence analyses, though that assumption may not hold. According to a later analysis, most CMV-associated TCR beta chains appeared to be HLA-restricted, and the HLA associations seemed to be driven largely by CMV exposure. In this cohort, only TCR beta chains were sequenced, and detectable features were limited by the absence of alpha or paired-chain data. A later analysis associated about 17,000 TCR beta sequences with specific HLA alleles at a false discovery rate of 0.05. A group of highly shared sequence variants was considered likely to be a technical artifact of the sequencing pipeline. Because the 87-base-pair reads could not distinguish some IMGT-functional V segments, including TRBV6-2 and TRBV6-3, those segments were excluded. It was suggested by the authors that the approach could potentially be generalized to other disease states and immunological phenotypes. A further reported finding was that TCR beta sequences accurately predicted the HLA-A and HLA-B alleles for most subjects in the first cohort. An earlier analysis of around 600 of the donors showed that most TCR beta V segments appeared in productive rearrangements either about 87% or about 30% of the time, which broadly matched IMGT annotations. A total of 150 to 200 TCR beta chains were listed by the study as associated with cytomegalovirus. Because counts were too low, about 15 rarely observed V segments, including chromosome 9 orphons, were left out of the earlier analysis of 500 to 750 of the donors. In a later analysis, several top co-occurrence clusters were reported to appear linked to parvovirus B19, influenza, CMV and Epstein-Barr virus. Because some donors lacked HLA typing at each locus, the association tests relied only on the typed subset. In a later analysis, HLA-associated TCR beta chains showed more clonal expansion and lower generation probabilities than non-associated chains that were equally common. Linkage disequilibrium might explain the correlated functional status among segregating V segments, but an unknown experimental factor could not be ruled out. When HLA alleles, especially DR and DQ, strongly co-occurred, attributing TCR associations to individual alleles was difficult. A later analysis found that TCR association rates varied across HLA loci, with DRB1 alleles showing the most associated TCRs and HLA-C alleles the fewest. In vitro tests confirmed that a few of the cytomegalovirus-associated TCR beta chains recognize cytomegalovirus antigens. A later genetic analysis associated a missense DCLRE1C variant with V-gene and J-gene trimming of TCR beta chains, and an independent cohort replicated the association.

This clone was counted between two and nine times. Its antigen is unknown. One base away there is no much larger clone; base qualities are not given. The method behind the library was the immunoSEQ multiplex PCR assay. A mixture of 60 forward primers for TCR Vbeta segments and 13 reverse primers for TCR Jbeta segments was used in the multiplex PCR. A multiplex PCR assay on genomic DNA amplified the CDR3 region of rearranged TCR beta genes. The amplified TCR beta libraries were sequenced on the Illumina HiSeq System as 87-base-pair reads. The original pipeline was this. A later analysis tallied roughly 76 million unique TCR beta chains across the 666 repertoires, and approximately 11 million of those chains were shared by two or more donors. A nearest-neighbor algorithm error-corrected the raw reads and collapsed the reads into unique sequences, merging closely related sequences to remove PCR and sequencing errors. Alignment of CDR3 sequences to IMGT reference sequences was used to assign V, D and J gene segments. For a sequence to be retained, at least a six-nucleotide match to both a V gene segment and a J gene segment was required. Rearrangements were called productive when the CDR3 lacked stop codons and stayed in frame with V and J; all others were non-productive. CDR3 was defined according to IMGT convention as the region running from the second conserved V-encoded cysteine to the conserved J-encoded phenylalanine. The earlier analysis of about 590 of the donors excluded sequences that lacked an unambiguous match to a single V gene segment. In an earlier analysis of approximately 500 of the donors, a V segment was called functional when productive rearrangements were above 56.7%, and segregating when the standard deviation between donors exceeded 5%. A statistical classification framework was built for diagnosing cytomegalovirus status from the catalog of TCR beta chain sequences. V and J gene assignment, in a later analysis, came from comparing TCR nucleotide sequences with IMGT/GENE-DB human TR gene sequences. The TCRdist pipeline was used in a later analysis to assign CDR3 sequences and most-parsimonious VDJ recombination scenarios. In a later analysis, each TCR beta chain was defined by its CDR3 amino acid sequence together with its V-gene family, and reads lacking a unique V-gene family were excluded. In a later analysis, several hundred highly shared, low-generation-probability nucleotide sequences were removed to address suspected cross-contamination and a sequencing artifact. A later analysis calculated a clonal expansion index for each public chain from normalized within-repertoire ranks of inferred template counts. In a later analysis, generation probabilities were computed with a VDJ recombination model fitted to out-of-frame rearrangements, and the resulting probabilities were checked against IGoR. Hypergeometric tests were used in a later analysis to score TCR-TCR, TCR-HLA and TCR-CMV co-occurrence, with a repertoire-size bias correction applied to the TCR pairs. To estimate false discovery rates, a later analysis permuted the HLA or CMV assignments 20 times. In a later analysis, co-occurring TCRs were grouped using DBSCAN, with TCRdist sequence similarity added in when clustering inside HLA-allele-positive subsets. Repertoires with fewer than 30,000 or more than 120,000 public chains were left out of co-occurrence clustering, as were four to six repertoires with anomalous nucleotide sharing. The immuneACCESS repertoire file appears here via TCRdb, limited to in-frame rearrangements. These files lack a portion of the clones; in checked studies, under half of the deficit traces to unresolved V genes, and the cause of the others is not known. The V and J calls and clone size are taken from that table; D and trimming were inferred from the DNA. The sample table records approximately 95,000 clones; 81% of these occur just once. The biggest ten clones account for approximately 4% of the sample.

Trimmed from V: 0 bases; trimmed from J: 3 bases; junction bases lacking a gene match: 6. The cysteine opens and the phenylalanine closes a CDR3 of 16 amino acids. Just the 48-base CDR3 DNA is kept, in frame starting at base 1. CDR1 and CDR2, looked up from the germline V gene (reference sequence), are SEHNR and FQNEAQ. In total, approximately 690 healthy bone marrow donors made up the cohort. At the time of sampling, all cohort members were nominally healthy, though unrecorded immune exposures were likely present. The donor was CMV seropositive and was included in the group of approximately 310 seropositive cohort members. Each donor provided a peripheral blood sample, and peripheral blood mononuclear cells were used for TCR beta sequencing. Genomic DNA was extracted from the blood cell samples with the Qiagen DNeasy Blood Extraction Kit.

The receptor was derived from a woman aged 70-85 years in good health and CMV-seropositive. The rearrangement combines TRBV7-9 with TRBJ2-7, with 9 bases matching TRBD2. The specimen was PBMCs. The CDR3 in this case is CASSLASASGNYEQYF. The DNA sequence is as follows: TGTGCCAGCAGCTTAGCATCGGCTAGCGGGAACTACGAGCAGTACTTC.